Listed below are T cell receptor beta chains from one sample, sequenced in a study of blood T cell repertoires in COVID-19. Produced via immunoSEQ multiplex PCR; TCRdb's table is partial and in-frame only. The repertoire consists of roughly 160,000 clones, with roughly 88% occurring once and the leading ten covering 5.5% to 8%. Sequencing was performed on peripheral blood. The receptor set was obtained from a man older than 75 with COVID-19, enrolled during active disease. The CDR3 runs from the conserved cysteine through the conserved F or W. A D gene is named only where the DNA matches it firmly.

v_gene: TRBV27
d_gene: NA
j_gene: TRBJ2-6
CDR3aa: CASRYRTTTGQRISGANVLTF
CDR3nt: TGTGCCAGCAGGTACCGGACTACTACGGGACAGAGAATCTCTGGGGCCAACGTCCTGACTTTC

v_gene: TRBV29-1
d_gene: TRBD2
j_gene: TRBJ2-7
CDR3aa: CSVASGVIEQYF
CDR3nt: TGCAGCGTTGCTAGCGGGGTAATCGAGCAGTACTTC

v_gene: TRBV5-1
d_gene: NA
j_gene: TRBJ2-2
CDR3aa: CASSLANGSEALAGELFF
CDR3nt: TGCGCCAGCAGCTTGGCCAACGGGTCGGAGGCTTTGGCCGGGGAGCTGTTTTTT

v_gene: TRBV29-1
d_gene: NA
j_gene: TRBJ2-7
CDR3aa: CSVDGGSYEQYF
CDR3nt: TGCAGCGTTGACGGAGGCTCCTACGAGCAGTACTTC

v_gene: TRBV2
d_gene: TRBD1
j_gene: TRBJ1-2
CDR3aa: CARERTGRYGYTF
CDR3nt: TGTGCCAGGGAGAGGACAGGGCGGTATGGCTACACCTTC

v_gene: TRBV29-1
d_gene: NA
j_gene: TRBJ1-2
CDR3aa: CSVVNRDDGYTF
CDR3nt: TGCAGCGTTGTGAACAGGGATGATGGCTACACCTTC

v_gene: TRBV6-2/TRBV6-3
d_gene: TRBD1
j_gene: TRBJ1-5
CDR3aa: CASSYSTGGNQPQHF
CDR3nt: TGTGCCAGCAGTTACTCGACAGGGGGTAATCAGCCCCAGCATTTT

v_gene: TRBV27
d_gene: NA
j_gene: TRBJ1-3
CDR3aa: CASSYQGPGNTIYF
CDR3nt: TGTGCCAGCAGTTATCAGGGCCCTGGAAACACCATATATTTT

v_gene: TRBV3-1/TRBV3-2
d_gene: NA
j_gene: TRBJ2-7
CDR3aa: CASSRLYEQYF
CDR3nt: TGTGCCAGCAGCCGTCTCTACGAGCAGTACTTC

v_gene: TRBV7-2
d_gene: TRBD1
j_gene: TRBJ2-1
CDR3aa: CASSRGQGVQFF
CDR3nt: TGTGCCAGCAGCCGGGGACAGGGGGTTCAGTTCTTC